The 2 T cell receptor beta chains below all came from one sample that was sequenced in a study of cytomegalovirus exposure and HLA in healthy donors. Researchers ran the PCR with 60 Vbeta and 13 Jbeta primers. Clones were read by immunoSEQ multiplex PCR, and TCRdb kept only the in-frame ones, dropping some. The sample has some 140,000 clones, 73% seen once. Sequencing was carried out using PBMCs. The origin of the receptors is a woman in her 40s in good health and CMV-seronegative.

V gene TRBV29-1 combines with J gene TRBJ2-1; the D is unclear. The CDR3 is made up of 13 amino acids. V lost 3 bases and J 0 bases, leaving 6 bases between the germline ends. Germline V gives CDR1 SQVTM, CDR2 ANQGSEA. The CDR3 nucleotides read TGCAGCGTTGACAGAGGCTCCTACAATGAGCAGTTCTTC. Amino acids: CSVDRGSYNEQFF.

This sequence joins TRBV7-2 and TRBJ2-1; D perhaps matches TRBD1 (5 bases). CDR1 SGHTA and CDR2 FQGNSA come from the germline V gene. The CDR3 is 13 amino acids. The V end lost 3 bases, the J end lost 5 bases, and 8 bases lay between the germline ends. CDR3 bases: TGTGCCAGCAGCTTCAGGGTAAACAATGAGCAGTTCTTC. Its protein is CASSFRVNNEQFF.